This TCR beta chain was captured by sequencing in a study of blood T cell repertoires in COVID-19. Overall study: COVID-19 samples collected from the United States, Italy and Spain covered acute and convalescent phases. T cells, B-cell-depleted T cells, or PBMCs provided the cDNA or gDNA that served as material.

In the authors' workflow: Reference gene primer amplification in the assay estimated nucleated cell counts. Measured with immunoSEQ multiplex PCR; TCRdb has only the in-frame clones, and not every one. V and J calls and clone size are given by that table; D and trimming were obtained from the DNA. Among some 450,000 clones listed, about 91% were seen once. Those enrolled in Seattle joined during active infection and were followed longitudinally afterward. This TCR derives from a woman between 45 and 65 years old with COVID-19, enrolled during active disease. Sequencing was carried out using peripheral blood.

The CDR3 reads CASSLTGVYEQYF. In DNA form, the CDR3 reads TGTGCCAGCAGCTTAACAGGGGTCTACGAGCAGTACTTC. The V gene is TRBV7-9, the J gene TRBJ2-7, with TRBD1 matching 7 bases. Germline-derived CDR1 and CDR2 are SEHNR and FQNEAQ (reference sequence). This CDR3 spans 13 amino acids. J gave up 3 bases and V 2 bases, and 1 base lay outside the gene matches.